The clone carrying this T cell receptor beta chain was seen once. These data are taken from a study of blood T cell repertoires in COVID-19. For the study at large: From the United States, Italy and Spain came samples of acute and convalescent COVID-19. T cells, B-cell-depleted T cells, or PBMCs supplied cDNA or gDNA.

The CDR3 loop spans 15 amino acids. Germline V gene sequence: CDR1 LGHDT, CDR2 YNNKEL (reference sequence). V dropped 6 bases and J dropped 0 bases, with 11 bases sitting between them. Sequenced by immunoSEQ multiplex PCR; TCRdb stores in-frame clones only, minus some. The data contain 30,000 to 35,000 clones, about 85% of them seen just once; the ten biggest clones take up about 3.2%. V and J are TRBV3-1 (or the pseudogene TRBV3-2) and TRBJ2-2, with D maybe TRBD2 (5 bases). The sample taken for sequencing was peripheral blood. The receptor was derived from an older man with COVID-19, enrolled during active disease. The CDR3 DNA reads TGTGCCAGCAGTGAGACACTAGCGAACACCGGGGAGCTGTTTTTT. Translating gives CASSETLANTGELFF.